This T cell receptor beta chain was found in a study of control samples from healthy donors and cancer patients. The method was immunoSEQ multiplex PCR; TCRdb's version includes in-frame clones alone and lacks a portion of them. The sample contains around 120,000 clones, approximately 90% of which appear only once. This CDR3 comprises 17 residues. Looked up from germline, CDR1 is SEHNR and CDR2 is FQNEAQ (reference sequence). V dropped 2 bases and J dropped 5; count of bases not matched to a gene: 11. The sequence came from a young woman in good health. The V call is TRBV7-9, the J call TRBJ2-2, with 7 positions matching TRBD1. Sequencing was performed on blood. The CDR3 loop reads CASSLRGGAEGTGELFF. Here the CDR3 DNA reads TGTGCCAGCAGCTTACGAGGGGGCGCCGAGGGTACCGGGGAGCTGTTTTTT.